This TCR beta chain was recorded in a study of Graves' ophthalmopathy and Graves' hyperthyroidism. Background on the study: Peripheral blood was gathered at the point of initial diagnosis, before any treatment started.

V lost 1 base to trimming and J lost 8 bases, with 14 bases between them. This CDR3 comprises 14 residues. The germline CDR1 and CDR2 sequences are LGHDT and YNNKEL (reference sequence). Findings and limits, study-wide: This model predicted ophthalmopathy progression (sensitivity 70.59%, specificity 72% to 85%).

Amplifying from RNA transcripts, the study obtained TCR beta CDR3 regions. The authors performed first-round RT-PCR with HTBI primers and then a second-round multiplex PCR. TCRdb redid the calling of the multiplex PCR reads with MiXCR, one entry per CDR3 protein. Of hundreds of thousands of distinct CDR3 sequences in the sample, about a fifth are singletons; the top ten hold more than 5.5%. This clonotype was seen many times. Its target is not known. This TCR derives from a woman under 30 with stable Graves' hyperthyroidism. Some clones in this sample may be carry-over from other donors' samples. The chain has TRBV3-1 and TRBJ1-1; D is unresolved. Specimen: peripheral blood. CDR3 nucleotides: TGTGCCAGCAGCCAAGGACACGAAGCTCAAGAAGCTTTCTTT. Its translation is CASSQGHEAQEAFF.